This T cell receptor beta chain was sequenced in a study of shared clonotypes between healthy human individuals. Study context: In total, the donors were two women and three men aged 18 to 49.

Sequenced by immunoSEQ multiplex PCR; TCRdb stores in-frame clones only, minus some. Altogether millions of clones are present, around 96% being singletons, with the ten largest covering 0.85% to 1.2%. The CDR3 consists of 17 residues. Germline CDR1 and CDR2: ENHRY and SYGVKD. The V segment lost 0 bases and the J segment 1 base; nucleotides outside the gene matches: 6. A note on this clone: Its antigen is as yet unknown.

Naive CD8 cells were CD45RO-negative, positively selected for CCR7, excluding terminally differentiated effector memory CD45RA+ cells. The donors, all of them Caucasian adults, lived in Nashville, Tennessee. Findings of the study overall: The generation probabilities recorded for non-shared clonotypes fell below those of clonotypes shared by all four donors. Large sequencing depth failed to make sorted-subset sequencing complete, rarefaction showed.

The V gene is TRBV10-3, the J gene TRBJ2-7; 10 bases map to TRBD2. The origin of this receptor is a man aged 18 to 30 in good health. Material: naive CD8+ T cells sorted from blood. CDR3 nucleotide sequence: TGTGCCATCAGTGAGTCTGCTAGCGGGGGACGTTCCTACGAGCAGTACTTC. This translates into CAISESASGGRSYEQYF.